These 24 T cell receptor beta chains originate from one sample sequenced in a study of cytomegalovirus exposure and HLA in healthy donors (dated by TCRdb to the late 2010s). The receptor library was made with the immunoSEQ multiplex PCR assay. For the multiplex PCR, a mixture combining 60 forward primers for TCR Vbeta segments and 13 reverse primers for TCR Jbeta segments was used. Here the immuneACCESS table is served through TCRdb, limited to in-frame sequences with V and J called. Missing clones are a known gap in these copies; in checked studies unresolved V genes cover under half, and the rest lacks a known reason. The sample contains under 200,000 clones, 75% to 85% of them found a single time. In total, the top ten clones hold roughly 7.3% of the sample. The sample comprised PBMCs. Every receptor here comes from a male donor in good health and CMV-seropositive.

CDR3 nucleotides: TGTGCCAGCAGCCCACTAGCGGGGGGAGCCTACGAGCAGTACTTC. This sequence encodes CASSPLAGGAYEQYF. V and J are TRBV11-2 and TRBJ2-7; TRBD2 matches at 12 bases. V gave up 5 bases and J gave up 2 bases; unmatched junction bases: 4. CDR3 length: 15 amino acids. CDR1 SGHAT and CDR2 FQNNGV come from the germline V gene.

The V gene is TRBV15, the J gene TRBJ2-5; a possible D gene is TRBD1 (6 bases). Judging by the DNA end, TRBJ2-7 fits better; the J call may be wrong. The CDR3 has 16 amino acids. Germline values: CDR1 LNHNV, CDR2 YYDKDF (reference sequence). CDR3 protein: CATSRDLPGQGYEQYF. The DNA for the CDR3 is TGTGCCACCAGCAGAGACCTACCGGGACAAGGCTACGAGCAGTACTTC.

This chain connects TRBV27 to TRBJ1-2; D possibly corresponds to TRBD1 (5 bases). CDR1 is MNHEY and CDR2 is SMNVEV in the germline V gene (reference sequence). This CDR3 has 15 amino acids. Trimming cost V 6 bases and J 3 bases, with 17 bases left between them. CDR3 in DNA: TGTGCCAGCAGCAAAGGCGGGGACCCCGACTATGGCTACACCTTC. The encoded protein is CASSKGGDPDYGYTF.

This chain links TRBV5-6 with TRBJ1-2; TRBD1 is a possible D gene (5 bases). Trimming shortened V by 0 bases and J by 3 bases, and 18 bases separated the two germline ends. The length of the CDR3 is 17 residues. Germline V lookup: CDR1 SGHDT, CDR2 YYEEEE. CDR3: CASSLEYGQGLDYGYTF. CDR3 nucleotides: TGTGCCAGCAGCTTGGAGTATGGGCAGGGTCTCGACTATGGCTACACCTTC.

This chain uses TRBV5-6 with TRBJ2-1, with 12 bases fitting TRBD2. J was trimmed by 9 bases and V by 0 bases; bases with no gene match: 4. This CDR3 is 15 amino acids long. Per germline, CDR1 SGHDT and CDR2 YYEEEE. CDR3 DNA: TGTGCCAGCAGCTTGGTCCCTAGCGGGGGGGCTGAGCAGTTCTTC. Its translation is CASSLVPSGGAEQFF.

V and J are TRBV7-6 and TRBJ1-2; 9 bases are shared with TRBD1. V shed 3 bases and J 6 bases; nucleotides not matched to a gene: 2. Germline V gives CDR1 SGHVS, CDR2 FNYEAQ. The CDR3 spans 13 residues. The CDR3 DNA reads TGTGCCAGCAGCTTGACAGGGGGACATGGCTACACCTTC. Its translation is CASSLTGGHGYTF.

V and J are TRBV10-2 and TRBJ2-1, with 7 bases matching TRBD2. Trimming removed 3 bases from V and 4 bases from J; junction bases left unmatched: 6. Germline loops: CDR1 WSHSY, CDR2 SAAADI. The length of the CDR3 is 15 residues. CDR3: CASSDVASGYNEQFF. For the CDR3, the DNA is TGCGCCAGCAGTGACGTGGCTAGCGGTTACAATGAGCAGTTCTTC.

This chain connects TRBV7-9 to TRBJ1-1, with 8 bases matching TRBD1. The germline V gene has CDR1 SEHNR and CDR2 FQNEAQ (reference sequence). This CDR3 is 15 amino acids long. Unmatched junction bases numbered 2, after V lost 2 bases and J lost 0 bases. This chain's CDR3 is CASSLMGQVNTEAFF. DNA for the CDR3: TGTGCCAGCAGCTTAATGGGACAGGTGAACACTGAAGCTTTCTTT. The whole variable domain, remainder taken from reference TRBV7-9 and TRBJ1-1, is DTGVSQNPRHKITKRGQNVTFRCDPISEHNRLYWYRQTLGQGPEFLTYFQNEAQLEKSRLLSDRFSAERPKGSFSTLEIQRTEQGDSAMYLCASSLMGQVNTEAFFGQGTRLTVV.

The rearrangement links TRBV10-1 to TRBJ2-3; 7 bases align to TRBD2. V gave up 4 bases and J gave up 4 bases; unmatched junction bases: 5. Germline CDR1 and CDR2: WNHNN and SYGVQD (reference sequence). The CDR3 has 14 residues. The CDR3, as DNA: TGCGCCAGCAGTGCGGGGGGACGGGCAGATACGCAGTATTTT. Its translation: CASSAGGRADTQYF.

The CDR3 nucleotides read TGTGCCAGCAGCGTAGCTACGGGGAGGGAACACCTGCATGGCTACACCTTC. Its translation is CASSVATGREHLHGYTF. This chain links TRBV9 with TRBJ1-2; D gene unclear. This CDR3 spans 17 amino acids. Per germline, CDR1 SGDLS and CDR2 YYNGEE. V lost 0 bases to trimming and J lost 6 bases, with 21 bases between them.

This chain uses TRBV29-1 with TRBJ1-1; D is ambiguous. The CDR3 consists of 11 residues. Trimming cost V 4 bases and J 1 base, with 4 bases left between them. From germline, CDR1 is SQVTM and CDR2 ANQGSEA. CDR3 sequence reads: CSVGKNTEAFF. The CDR3 DNA sequence: TGCAGCGTTGGTAAGAACACTGAAGCTTTCTTT.

The CDR3 DNA is TGCGCCAGCAGCTTGAACGCGGGGGCCCCGGGGGATACGCAGTATTTT. Translating gives CASSLNAGAPGDTQYF. The J gene is TRBJ2-3, the V gene TRBV5-1; D is perhaps TRBD2 (7 bases). Trimming pared 1 base from V and 6 bases from J, leaving 18 bases between. CDR1 and CDR2 from the germline V gene are SGHRS and YFSETQ. CDR3 size: 16 residues. The whole variable domain, remainder taken from reference TRBV5-1 and TRBJ2-3, is KAGVTQTPRYLIKTRGQQVTLSCSPISGHRSVSWYQQTPGQGLQFLFEYFSETQRNKGNFPGRFSGRQFSNSRSEMNVSTLELGDSALYLCASSLNAGAPGDTQYFGPGTRLTVL.

The gene calls are TRBV5-1 and TRBJ1-6; 11 nucleotides agree with TRBD1. Germline loops: CDR1 SGHRS, CDR2 YFSETQ. This CDR3 contains 16 residues. J lost 4 bases, V lost 3 bases, and 3 bases had no gene match. CDR3 in DNA: TGCGCCAGCAGCTGGACAGGGGGCGCGTATAATTCACCCCTCCACTTT. This encodes CASSWTGGAYNSPLHF. Supplemented by reference TRBV5-1 and TRBJ1-6, the full variable domain reads KAGVTQTPRYLIKTRGQQVTLSCSPISGHRSVSWYQQTPGQGLQFLFEYFSETQRNKGNFPGRFSGRQFSNSRSEMNVSTLELGDSALYLCASSWTGGAYNSPLHFGNGTRLTVT.

The chain combines TRBV5-6 with TRBJ1-2, with 11 bases aligning to TRBD1. The CDR3 covers 15 residues. V was clipped by 3 bases and J by 8 bases; unmatched bases: 9. Germline values: CDR1 SGHDT, CDR2 YYEEEE. This chain's CDR3 is CASSWERTGGDGYTF. CDR3 nucleotide sequence: TGTGCCAGCAGCTGGGAGAGGACAGGGGGCGACGGCTACACCTTC.

This chain links TRBV18 with TRBJ2-1, with 7 bases identical to TRBD1. CDR3 size: 16 residues. The germline V gene encodes CDR1 KGHSH and CDR2 LQKENI. V lost 5 bases, J lost 0 bases, and 7 bases stayed unmatched. CDR3 amino acids: CASSSRQGSSYNEQFF. As DNA, the CDR3 is TGTGCCAGCTCAAGTCGACAGGGTAGCTCCTACAATGAGCAGTTCTTC.

The chain joins TRBV7-2 to TRBJ2-4; possible D gene TRBD1, 5 bases. CDR3 size: 14 residues. V lost 6 bases and J lost 3, with 12 bases in between. CDR1 SGHTA and CDR2 FQGNSA come from the germline V gene. CDR3 sequence: CASSGARGKNIQYF. In DNA, the CDR3 is TGTGCCAGCAGTGGGGCGCGTGGCAAAAACATTCAGTACTTC.

The chain joins TRBV9 to TRBJ2-3, with D perhaps matching TRBD1 (6 bases). The CDR3 sequence is 18 residues long. V was clipped by 0 bases and J by 4 bases, with 21 bases between them. Germline loops: CDR1 SGDLS, CDR2 YYNGEE. Here the CDR3 DNA reads TGTGCCAGCAGCGTAGCAAGGGGGACAAGGAGAAACGCAGATACGCAGTATTTT. Protein: CASSVARGTRRNADTQYF.

The CDR3 here is CASSLPGGNQPQHF. DNA for the CDR3: TGCGCCAGCAGCCTGCCCGGGGGCAATCAGCCCCAGCATTTT. This sequence joins TRBV4-1 and TRBJ1-5; D gene uncertain. V was cut by 4 bases and J by 2 bases, with 9 bases left in between. The CDR3 covers 14 residues. The germline V gene encodes CDR1 MGHRA and CDR2 YSYEKL.

The chain couples TRBV11-3 to TRBJ1-1; possible D gene TRBD1, 5 bases. Germline-derived CDR1 and CDR2 are SGHNT and YENEEA. The CDR3 length is 13 residues. Trimming pared 3 bases from V and 5 bases from J, leaving 10 bases between. CDR3 residues: CASSLAGGTEAFF. Here the CDR3 DNA reads TGTGCCAGCAGCTTGGCCGGGGGTACTGAAGCTTTCTTT.

V gene TRBV10-2 combines with J gene TRBJ2-7; D unclear. Germline V gene data show CDR1 as WSHSY and CDR2 as SAAADI. V lost 3 bases, J lost 0 bases, and 6 bases lay in between. The CDR3 totals 13 residues. DNA of the CDR3: TGCGCCAGCAGTGAATATAACTCCTACGAGCAGTACTTC. It yields the protein CASSEYNSYEQYF.

Here the CDR3 reads CASSDSPGQGTGELFF. The CDR3, as DNA: TGTGCCAGCAGTGACTCCCCGGGACAGGGGACCGGGGAGCTGTTTTTT. The chain links TRBV6-4 to TRBJ2-2; 10 bases line up with TRBD1. J gave up 5 bases and V 0 bases, and 3 bases lay outside the gene matches. The CDR3 runs 16 residues. Germline CDR1 reads MRHNA; CDR2 reads SNTAGT.

The rearrangement joins TRBV4-2 to TRBJ2-7; D possibly corresponds to TRBD1 (5 bases). This CDR3 has 15 amino acids. Germline-derived CDR1 and CDR2 are LGHNA and YNFKEQ. Trimming cost V 1 base and J 4 bases, with 14 bases left between them. CDR3 amino acids: CASSQGLAGRYEQYF. The CDR3 DNA follows: TGTGCCAGCAGCCAAGGTTTGGCAGGGCGGTACGAGCAGTACTTC.

V gene TRBV27 combines with J gene TRBJ1-1, with TRBD1 matching over 8 bases. Germline V gene sequence: CDR1 MNHEY, CDR2 SMNVEV (reference sequence). This CDR3 has 14 residues. J gave up 4 bases and V 1 base, and 2 bases lay outside the gene matches. CDR3 in amino acids: CASSLYQGATEAFF. The CDR3 DNA reads as TGTGCCAGCAGTTTATACCAGGGGGCCACTGAAGCTTTCTTT.

This chain connects TRBV7-2 to TRBJ2-5; the match to TRBD2 covers 13 bases. Germline CDR1 and CDR2: SGHTA and FQGNSA. Germline trimming cut 5 bases from V and 5 bases from J; bases unmatched to any gene: 8. The length of the CDR3 is 16 residues. CDR3 protein: CASSAQLAGGRETQYF. CDR3 sequence (DNA): TGTGCCAGCAGCGCCCAACTAGCGGGGGGGAGGGAGACCCAGTACTTC.